This record concerns one T cell receptor beta chain sequence. Expressed TCRB transcripts got sequenced, as all isolated RNA was reverse transcribed. The repertoire was sequenced with immunoSEQ multiplex PCR; TCRdb's copy has only in-frame clones and lacks some. The sample contains 600,000 to 650,000 clones, 15% to 19% of which appear only once. Germline assignment: CDR1 LNHDA and CDR2 SQIVND (reference sequence). Trimming pared 6 bases from V and 6 bases from J, leaving 8 bases between. The CDR3 has 11 amino acids. This entry is derived from a study of beta chain features in type 1 diabetes. Sequenced: naive CD4+ T cells from blood. The source is a man aged 18 to 30 in good health. The chain joins TRBV19 to TRBJ1-1; D is uncertain. Written as DNA, the CDR3 is TGTGCCAGTAGGAACAGTCCTGAAGCTTTCTTT. Translated, it gives CASRNSPEAFF.